This T cell receptor beta chain was documented in a study of shared clonotypes between healthy human individuals. Overall study results and limits: Generation probabilities of non-shared clonotypes were lower (relative to those shared by all four donors). Sharing across four donors was highest in naive CD4 (around 5%) and lowest in memory CD8 (roughly 0.4%).

Concerning this clone: No antigen is known for it.

The V and J ends lost 5 bases and 4 bases, in that order; junction bases with no gene match: 10. The CDR3 has 17 amino acids. The germline CDR1 and CDR2 sequences are SEHNR and FQNEAQ (reference sequence). Positive CCR7 selection of CD45RO-negative cells yielded the naive CD8 cells, and terminally differentiated effector memory CD45RA+ cells were excluded. Several immunoSEQ plates held equal portions of the genomic DNA taken from each subset. The assay was immunoSEQ multiplex PCR, and TCRdb's table has in-frame clones only and misses some. The table includes roughly 810,000 clones, about 96% detected once.

The chain has TRBV7-9 and TRBJ2-2; 10 bases are shared with TRBD1. The sequence was obtained from a young man in good health. What was sequenced was naive CD8+ T cells sorted from blood. The CDR3, as DNA: TGTGCCAGCAGCCTCCGGGACAGGGGAACGGGCACCGGGGAGCTGTTTTTT. It encodes CASSLRDRGTGTGELFF.